This T cell receptor beta chain is from a study of radiation and T cells in renal cell carcinoma. This clone was detected only once. Measured with immunoSEQ multiplex PCR; TCRdb has only the in-frame clones, and not every one. The repertoire holds about 140,000 clones, with about 88% as singletons. Time point reported: blood 4 weeks post-SBRT, at nephrectomy. Treatment in this sample: 15 Gy SBRT to primary tumor, nephrectomy 4 weeks later. V dropped 3 bases and J dropped 4 bases, with 8 bases sitting between them. Germline V gene lookup returns CDR1 SGHKS and CDR2 YYEKEE (reference sequence). The CDR3 sequence is 13 residues long.

The sample was blood, taken from a patient whose treatment included radiotherapy and nephrectomy. This rearrangement joins TRBV5-5 to TRBJ1-5; D unresolved. The origin of this receptor is a woman in her 50s with renal cell carcinoma. The CDR3 coding sequence is TGTGCCAGCAGCTCGGAATGGAATCAGCCCCAGCATTTT. Translation gives CASSSEWNQPQHF. Full variable domain (outside the CDR3, taken from reference TRBV5-5 and TRBJ1-5): DAGVTQSPTHLIKTRGQQVTLRCSPISGHKSVSWYQQVLGQGPQFIFQYYEKEERGRGNFPDRFSARQFPNYSSELNVNALLLGDSALYLCASSSEWNQPQHFGDGTRLSIL.